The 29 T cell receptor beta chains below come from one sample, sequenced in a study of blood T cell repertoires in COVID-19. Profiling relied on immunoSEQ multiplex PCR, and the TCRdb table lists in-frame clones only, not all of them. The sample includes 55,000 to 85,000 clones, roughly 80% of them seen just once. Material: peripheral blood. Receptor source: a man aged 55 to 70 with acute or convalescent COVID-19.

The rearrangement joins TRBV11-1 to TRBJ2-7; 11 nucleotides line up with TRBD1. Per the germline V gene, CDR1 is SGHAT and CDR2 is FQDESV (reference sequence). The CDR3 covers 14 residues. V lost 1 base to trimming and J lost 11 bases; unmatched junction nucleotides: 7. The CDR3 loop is CASSLVAGTGGKYF. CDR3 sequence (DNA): TGTGCCAGCAGCTTAGTCGCCGGGACAGGGGGAAAGTACTTC.

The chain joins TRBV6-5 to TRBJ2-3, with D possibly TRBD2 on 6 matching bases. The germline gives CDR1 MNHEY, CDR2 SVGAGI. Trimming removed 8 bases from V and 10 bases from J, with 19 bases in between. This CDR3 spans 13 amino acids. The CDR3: CASSMSASEAQYF. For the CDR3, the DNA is TGTGCCAGCTCCATGAGCGCTAGCGAAGCGCAGTATTTT.

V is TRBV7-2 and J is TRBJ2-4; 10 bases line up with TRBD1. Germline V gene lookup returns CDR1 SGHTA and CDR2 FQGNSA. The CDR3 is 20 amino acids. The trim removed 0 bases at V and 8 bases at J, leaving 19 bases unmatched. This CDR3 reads CASSLAELGTGTGVRDIQYF. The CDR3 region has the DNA TGTGCCAGCAGCTTAGCGGAACTGGGAACCGGGACAGGGGTCAGGGACATTCAGTACTTC.

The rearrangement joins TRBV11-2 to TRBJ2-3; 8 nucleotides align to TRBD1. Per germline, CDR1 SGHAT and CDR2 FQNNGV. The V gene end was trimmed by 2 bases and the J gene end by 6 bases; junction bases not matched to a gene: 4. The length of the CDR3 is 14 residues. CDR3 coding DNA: TGTGCCAGCAGCTTAAATACAGGGGGGGATACGCAGTATTTT. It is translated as CASSLNTGGDTQYF. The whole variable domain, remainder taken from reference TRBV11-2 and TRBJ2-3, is EAGVAQSPRYKIIEKRQSVAFWCNPISGHATLYWYQQILGQGPKLLIQFQNNGVVDDSQLPKDRFSAERLKGVDSTLKIQPAKLEDSAVYLCASSLNTGGDTQYFGPGTRLTVL.

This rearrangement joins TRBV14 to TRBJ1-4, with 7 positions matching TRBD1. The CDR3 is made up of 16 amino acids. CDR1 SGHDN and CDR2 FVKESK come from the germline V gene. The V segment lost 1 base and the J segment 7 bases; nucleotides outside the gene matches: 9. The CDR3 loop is CASSQGWTGSGEKLFF. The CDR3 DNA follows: TGTGCCAGCAGCCAAGGCTGGACAGGCTCGGGTGAAAAACTGTTTTTT.

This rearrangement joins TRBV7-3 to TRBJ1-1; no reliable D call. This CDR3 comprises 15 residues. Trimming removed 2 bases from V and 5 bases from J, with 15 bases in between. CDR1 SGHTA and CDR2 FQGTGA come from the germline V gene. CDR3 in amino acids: CASSLLGQSGTEAFF. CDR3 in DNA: TGTGCCAGCAGCTTATTGGGCCAGTCGGGGACTGAAGCTTTCTTT.

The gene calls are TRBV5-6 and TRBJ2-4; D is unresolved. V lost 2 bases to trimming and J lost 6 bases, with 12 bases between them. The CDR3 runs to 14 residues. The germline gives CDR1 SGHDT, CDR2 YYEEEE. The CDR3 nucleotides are TGTGCCAGCAGCTTAGTCTCCGGGTTAAACATTCAGTACTTC. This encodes CASSLVSGLNIQYF.

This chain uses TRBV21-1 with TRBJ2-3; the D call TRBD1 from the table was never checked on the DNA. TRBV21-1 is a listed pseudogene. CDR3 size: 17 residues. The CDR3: CASSKGVQGASTDTQYF. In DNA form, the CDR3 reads TGTGCCAGCAGCAAAGGGGTACAGGGGGCGAGCACAGATACGCAGTATTTT.

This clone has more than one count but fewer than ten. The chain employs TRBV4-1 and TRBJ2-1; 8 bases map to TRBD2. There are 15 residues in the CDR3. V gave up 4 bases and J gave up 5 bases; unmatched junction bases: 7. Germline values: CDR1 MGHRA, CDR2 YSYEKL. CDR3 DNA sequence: TGCGCCAGCAGCCGTGCGGGGGGACGGAACAATGAGCAGTTCTTC. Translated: CASSRAGGRNNEQFF.

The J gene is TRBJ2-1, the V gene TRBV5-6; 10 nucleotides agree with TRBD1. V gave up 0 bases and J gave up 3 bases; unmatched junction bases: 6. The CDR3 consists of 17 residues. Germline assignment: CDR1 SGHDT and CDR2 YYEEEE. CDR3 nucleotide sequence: TGTGCCAGCAGCTTGGATCTCGGGGACAGGGGCTACAATGAGCAGTTCTTC. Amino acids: CASSLDLGDRGYNEQFF.

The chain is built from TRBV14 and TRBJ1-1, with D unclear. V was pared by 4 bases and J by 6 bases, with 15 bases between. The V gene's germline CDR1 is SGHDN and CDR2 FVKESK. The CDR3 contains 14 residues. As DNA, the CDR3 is TGTGCCAGCAGCCGGGTGCGACGGGGAGCTGAAGCTTTCTTT. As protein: CASSRVRRGAEAFF.

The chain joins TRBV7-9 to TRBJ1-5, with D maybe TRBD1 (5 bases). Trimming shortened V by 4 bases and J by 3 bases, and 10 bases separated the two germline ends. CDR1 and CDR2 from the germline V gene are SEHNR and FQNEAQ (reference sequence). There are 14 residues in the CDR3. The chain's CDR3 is CASSYGTYNQPQHF. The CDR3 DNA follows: TGTGCCAGCAGCTATGGGACTTACAATCAGCCCCAGCATTTT.

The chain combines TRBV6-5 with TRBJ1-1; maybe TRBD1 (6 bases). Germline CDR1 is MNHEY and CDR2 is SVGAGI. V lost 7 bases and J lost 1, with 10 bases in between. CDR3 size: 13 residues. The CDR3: CASKRGTNTEAFF. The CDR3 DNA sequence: TGTGCCAGCAAAAGGGGGACGAACACTGAAGCTTTCTTT.

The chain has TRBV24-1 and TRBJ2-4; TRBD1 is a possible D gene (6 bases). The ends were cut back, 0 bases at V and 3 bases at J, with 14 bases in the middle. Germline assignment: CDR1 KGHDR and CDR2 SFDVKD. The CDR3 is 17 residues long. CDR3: CATSDLRREGGKNIQYF. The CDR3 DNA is TGTGCCACCAGTGATTTGCGCCGGGAAGGGGGCAAAAACATTCAGTACTTC.

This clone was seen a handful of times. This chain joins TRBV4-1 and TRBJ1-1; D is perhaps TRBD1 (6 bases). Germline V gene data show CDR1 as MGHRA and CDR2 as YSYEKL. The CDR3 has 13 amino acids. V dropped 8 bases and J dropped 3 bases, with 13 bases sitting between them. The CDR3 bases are TGCGCCAGCGGAATTTACAGGGACACTGAAGCTTTCTTT. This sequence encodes CASGIYRDTEAFF.

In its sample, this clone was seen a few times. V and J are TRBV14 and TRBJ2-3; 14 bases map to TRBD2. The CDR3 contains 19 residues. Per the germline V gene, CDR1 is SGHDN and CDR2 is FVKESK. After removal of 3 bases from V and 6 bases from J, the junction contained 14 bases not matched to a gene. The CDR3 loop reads CASSHEPSGLAGGRDTQYF. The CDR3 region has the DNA TGTGCCAGCAGCCACGAACCGTCCGGACTAGCGGGGGGCCGGGATACGCAGTATTTT.

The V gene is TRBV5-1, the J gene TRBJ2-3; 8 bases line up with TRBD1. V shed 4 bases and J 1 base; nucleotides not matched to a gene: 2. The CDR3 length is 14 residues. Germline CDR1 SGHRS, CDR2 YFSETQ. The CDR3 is CASSPDRGTDTQYF. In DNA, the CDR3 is TGCGCCAGCAGCCCGGACAGGGGCACAGATACGCAGTATTTT. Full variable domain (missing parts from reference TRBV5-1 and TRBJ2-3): KAGVTQTPRYLIKTRGQQVTLSCSPISGHRSVSWYQQTPGQGLQFLFEYFSETQRNKGNFPGRFSGRQFSNSRSEMNVSTLELGDSALYLCASSPDRGTDTQYFGPGTRLTVL.

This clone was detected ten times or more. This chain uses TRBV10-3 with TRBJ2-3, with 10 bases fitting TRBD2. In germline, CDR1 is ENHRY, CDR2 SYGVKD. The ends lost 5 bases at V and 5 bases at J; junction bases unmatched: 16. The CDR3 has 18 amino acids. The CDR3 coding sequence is TGTGCCATCAGTCCCCAAGGAGTAGCGGGGGGCCAAGGAGATACGCAGTATTTT. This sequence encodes CAISPQGVAGGQGDTQYF.

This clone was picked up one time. The CDR3 region has the DNA TGTGCCACCAGTACCGTAACAGGGTCGAGCAATCAGCCCCAGCATTTT. Translation gives CATSTVTGSSNQPQHF. The rearrangement joins TRBV19 to TRBJ1-5; D perhaps matches TRBD1 (6 bases). CDR1 is LNHDA, CDR2 SQIVND, per germline (reference sequence). Deletions cut 10 bases from V and 1 base from J, with 20 bases between. CDR3 length: 16 amino acids.

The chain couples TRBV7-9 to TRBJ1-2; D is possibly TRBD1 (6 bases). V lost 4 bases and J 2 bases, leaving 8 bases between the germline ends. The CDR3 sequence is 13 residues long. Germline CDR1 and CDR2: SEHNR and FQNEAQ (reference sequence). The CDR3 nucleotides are TGTGCCAGCAGCTCTGGACAGAACTATGGCTACACCTTC. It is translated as CASSSGQNYGYTF.

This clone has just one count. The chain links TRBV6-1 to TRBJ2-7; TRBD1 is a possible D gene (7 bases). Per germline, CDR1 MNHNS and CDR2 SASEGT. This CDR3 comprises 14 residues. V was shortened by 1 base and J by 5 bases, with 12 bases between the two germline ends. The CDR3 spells CASSEGGRGDEQYV. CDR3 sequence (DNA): TGTGCCAGCAGTGAAGGCGGCAGGGGGGACGAGCAGTACGTC.

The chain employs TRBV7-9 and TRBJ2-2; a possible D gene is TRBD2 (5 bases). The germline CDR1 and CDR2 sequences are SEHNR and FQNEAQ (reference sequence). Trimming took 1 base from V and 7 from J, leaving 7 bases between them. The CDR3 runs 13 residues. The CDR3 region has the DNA TGTGCCAGCAGCTTAGACGCGGGCGGGGAGCTGTTTTTT. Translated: CASSLDAGGELFF.

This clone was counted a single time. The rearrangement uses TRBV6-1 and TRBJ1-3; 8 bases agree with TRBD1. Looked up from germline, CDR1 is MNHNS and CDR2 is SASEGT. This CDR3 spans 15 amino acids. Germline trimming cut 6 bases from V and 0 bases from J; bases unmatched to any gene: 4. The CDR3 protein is CASRDRANSGNTIYF. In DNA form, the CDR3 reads TGTGCCAGCAGGGACAGGGCCAACTCTGGAAACACCATATATTTT.

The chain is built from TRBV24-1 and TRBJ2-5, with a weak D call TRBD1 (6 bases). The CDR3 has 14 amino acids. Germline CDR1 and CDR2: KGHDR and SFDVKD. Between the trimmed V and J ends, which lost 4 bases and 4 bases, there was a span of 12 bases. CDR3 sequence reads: CATSETGTRETQYF. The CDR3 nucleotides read TGTGCCACCAGTGAAACAGGGACGCGAGAGACCCAGTACTTC.

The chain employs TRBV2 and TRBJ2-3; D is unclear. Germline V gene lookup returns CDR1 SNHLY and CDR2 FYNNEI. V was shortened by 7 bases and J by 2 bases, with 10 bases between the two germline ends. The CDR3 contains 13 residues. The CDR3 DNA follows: TGTGCCAGCACCCTACCCCACACAGATACGCAGTATTTT. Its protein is CASTLPHTDTQYF.

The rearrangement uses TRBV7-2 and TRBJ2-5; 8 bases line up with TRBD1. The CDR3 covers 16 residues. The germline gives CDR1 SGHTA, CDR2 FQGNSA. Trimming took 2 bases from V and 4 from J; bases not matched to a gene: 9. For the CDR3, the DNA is TGTGCCAGCAGCTTATTTCGTGACAGGGGAGGAGAGACCCAGTACTTC. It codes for CASSLFRDRGGETQYF.

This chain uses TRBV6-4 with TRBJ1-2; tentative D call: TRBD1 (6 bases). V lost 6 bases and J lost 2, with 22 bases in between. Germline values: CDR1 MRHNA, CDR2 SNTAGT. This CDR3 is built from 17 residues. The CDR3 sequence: CASSTIQRTETNYGYTF. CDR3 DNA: TGTGCCAGCAGCACTATACAAAGGACAGAAACGAACTATGGCTACACCTTC.

CDR3 coding DNA: TGTGCCAGCAGCTTGGAAGGGAGCTCCTACAATGAGCAGTTCTTC. This encodes CASSLEGSSYNEQFF. The rearrangement links TRBV5-6 to TRBJ2-1; TRBD2 might be the D (5 bases). The CDR3 totals 15 residues. CDR1 and CDR2 from the germline V gene are SGHDT and YYEEEE. V dropped 0 bases and J dropped 0 bases, with 7 bases sitting between them.

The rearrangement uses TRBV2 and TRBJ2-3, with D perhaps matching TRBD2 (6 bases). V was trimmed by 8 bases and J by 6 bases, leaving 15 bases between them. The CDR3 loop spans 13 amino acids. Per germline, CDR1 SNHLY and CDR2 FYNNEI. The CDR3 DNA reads TGTGCCAGCCTGGGGGGTAGTTTGGATACGCAGTATTTT. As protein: CASLGGSLDTQYF. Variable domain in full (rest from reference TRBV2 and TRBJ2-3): EPEVTQTPSHQVTQMGQEVILRCVPISNHLYFYWYRQILGQKVEFLVSFYNNEISEKSEIFDDQFSVERPDGSNFTLKIRSTKLEDSAMYFCASLGGSLDTQYFGPGTRLTVL.